Sequencing of this T cell receptor beta chain was carried out in a study of cytomegalovirus exposure and HLA in healthy donors. About this clone: Its specificity is unknown.

Germline V gene data show CDR1 as MDHEN and CDR2 as SYDVKM. The CDR3 sequence is 16 residues long. The V segment lost 5 bases and the J segment 4 bases; nucleotides outside the gene matches: 11. General study points: In a later analysis, productive TCRs from donors in an Asian-associated ancestry cluster reportedly carried fewer N-insertions than the cohort mean. At a 0.05 false discovery rate, a later analysis found roughly 17,000 TCR beta sequences to be associated with HLA alleles.

Whereas donors were nominally healthy upon sampling, unrecorded immune exposures were probable. PCR amplification relied on 60 Vbeta primers (plus 13 Jbeta primers). Libraries were prepared by immunoSEQ multiplex PCR; TCRdb keeps only in-frame clonotypes and omits some of them. Among some 140,000 clones listed, about 80% were seen once. The rearrangement joins TRBV28 to TRBJ2-7, with 10 bases matching TRBD1. The sample taken for sequencing was PBMCs. The receptor's source is a man between 40 and 49 years old in good health and CMV-seropositive. The CDR3 reads CASSRDRGAPGYEQYF. The CDR3 coding sequence is TGTGCCAGCAGTCGGGACAGGGGCGCTCCGGGGTACGAGCAGTACTTC. Looking up the rest from reference TRBV28 and TRBJ2-7 gives the full variable domain: DVKVTQSSRYLVKRTGEKVFLECVQDMDHENMFWYRQDPGLGLRLIYFSYDVKMKEKGDIPEGYSVSREKKERFSLILESASTNQTSMYLCASSRDRGAPGYEQYFGPGTRLTVT.